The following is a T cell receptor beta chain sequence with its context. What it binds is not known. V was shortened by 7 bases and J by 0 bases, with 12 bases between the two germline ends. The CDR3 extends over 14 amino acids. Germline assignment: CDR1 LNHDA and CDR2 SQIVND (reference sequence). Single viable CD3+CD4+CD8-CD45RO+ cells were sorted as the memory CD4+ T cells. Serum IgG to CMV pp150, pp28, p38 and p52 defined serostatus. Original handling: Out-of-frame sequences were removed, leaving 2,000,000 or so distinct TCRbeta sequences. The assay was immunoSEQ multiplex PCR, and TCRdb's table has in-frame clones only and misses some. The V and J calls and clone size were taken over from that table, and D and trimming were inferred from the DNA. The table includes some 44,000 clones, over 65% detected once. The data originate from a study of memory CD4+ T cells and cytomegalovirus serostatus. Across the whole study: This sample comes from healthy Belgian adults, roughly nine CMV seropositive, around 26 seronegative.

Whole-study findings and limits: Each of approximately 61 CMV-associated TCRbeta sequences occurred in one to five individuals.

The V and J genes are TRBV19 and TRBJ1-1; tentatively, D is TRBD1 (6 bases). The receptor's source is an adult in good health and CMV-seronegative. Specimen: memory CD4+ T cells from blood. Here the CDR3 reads CASNTGTMNTEAFF. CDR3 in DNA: TGTGCCAGTAATACCGGGACAATGAACACTGAAGCTTTCTTT.